The 9 T cell receptor beta chains below come from one sample, sequenced in a study of blood T cell repertoires in COVID-19. TCRdb's table, derived via immunoSEQ multiplex PCR, lists solely in-frame clones and lacks some. Of about 140,000 clones listed, less than 85% were seen once; the top ten hold approximately 5.8%. What was sequenced was peripheral blood. The receptors come from a human donor in a cohort sampled during active COVID-19.

V usage is TRBV19 and J usage is TRBJ2-4; 16 bases agree with TRBD2. V gave up 3 bases and J gave up 13 bases; unmatched junction bases: 9. The CDR3 sequence is 16 residues long. CDR1 and CDR2 from the germline V gene are LNHDA and SQIVND (reference sequence). DNA for the CDR3: TGTGCCAGTAGTATCCTGGGACTAGCGGGGGGGCCGGCCCAGTACTTC. Translating it yields CASSILGLAGGPAQYF.

This clone was detected only once. The rearrangement joins TRBV19 to TRBJ2-7; the D gene is possibly TRBD1 (5 bases). The germline V gene has CDR1 LNHDA and CDR2 SQIVND (reference sequence). V gave up 2 bases and J gave up 0 bases, with 11 bases separating them. The length of the CDR3 is 15 residues. CDR3 sequence: CASSINRDSSYEQYF. CDR3 DNA: TGTGCCAGTAGTATAAACCGCGACAGCTCCTACGAGCAGTACTTC.

V gene TRBV3-1 (or the pseudogene TRBV3-2) combines with J gene TRBJ2-7; D uncertain. The CDR3 contains 13 residues. The germline V gene has CDR1 LGHDT and CDR2 YNNKEL (reference sequence). V gave up 1 base and J gave up 3 bases, with 7 bases separating them. CDR3 nucleotide sequence: TGTGCCAGCAGCCAAGTTGCAGGCTACGAGCAGTACTTC. It codes for CASSQVAGYEQYF.

The chain carries TRBV5-4 and TRBJ1-4, with a possible D match to TRBD1 (5 bases). The germline CDR1 and CDR2 sequences are SGHNT and YYREEE (reference sequence). The CDR3 runs 13 residues. Between the trimmed V and J ends, which lost 9 bases and 8 bases, there was a span of 17 bases. The CDR3 DNA reads TGTGCCACCAACTTCGAGGGGAGGGAAAAACTGTTTTTT. This encodes CATNFEGREKLFF.

This clone appeared a few times. The rearrangement links TRBV7-2 to TRBJ2-3; perhaps TRBD2 as D (5 bases). The CDR3 totals 17 residues. CDR1 is SGHTA, CDR2 FQGNSA, per germline. With 5 bases removed from V and 0 bases from J, the gap between germline ends came to 18 bases. CDR3 sequence reads: CASSPGVGFISTDTQYF. The CDR3 DNA reads as TGTGCCAGCAGCCCCGGGGTTGGCTTTATCAGCACAGATACGCAGTATTTT.

The J gene is TRBJ1-1, the V gene TRBV6-5, with a weak D call TRBD1 (6 bases). Per the germline V gene, CDR1 is MNHEY and CDR2 is SVGAGI. This CDR3 comprises 14 residues. V was clipped by 6 bases and J by 0 bases, with 11 bases between them. CDR3 protein: CASRDRTLNTEAFF. The CDR3 DNA sequence: TGTGCCAGCAGAGACAGGACTTTGAACACTGAAGCTTTCTTT.

V is TRBV28 and J is TRBJ2-5; 8 positions agree with TRBD1. The CDR3 is 15 residues long. The ends lost 3 bases at V and 5 bases at J; junction bases unmatched: 8. Germline V gene data show CDR1 as MDHEN and CDR2 as SYDVKM. Here the CDR3 DNA reads TGTGCCAGCAGTTTCCCTGGACAGGGCGGGGAGACCCAGTACTTC. This codes for CASSFPGQGGETQYF.

The chain combines TRBV9 with TRBJ1-3; 9 bases are a match to TRBD1. The ends lost 0 bases at V and 4 bases at J; junction bases unmatched: 5. The CDR3 runs to 16 residues. Germline lookup yields CDR1 SGDLS and CDR2 YYNGEE. The CDR3 DNA is TGTGCCAGCAGCGTAGCCGACAGGGGGTTCGGAAACACCATATATTTT. Encoded protein: CASSVADRGFGNTIYF.

The J gene is TRBJ2-1, the V gene TRBV6-2 or TRBV6-3, with D perhaps matching TRBD1 (6 bases). V lost 3 bases and J 3 bases, leaving 24 bases between the germline ends. Germline CDR1 is MNHEY and CDR2 is SVGEGT. The CDR3 runs to 19 residues. CDR3 in DNA: TGTGCCAGCAGTTATCAGGGTGGCAGGGGCGGCCTCGTCTACAATGAGCAGTTCTTC. This gives the protein CASSYQGGRGGLVYNEQFF.